The clone carrying this TCR beta chain was seen ten or more times. This sample was taken from a study of early T cells in non-severe SARS-CoV-2 infection. There are 14 residues in the CDR3. V gave up 8 bases and J gave up 3 bases; unmatched junction bases: 9. Germline loops: CDR1 LNHDA, CDR2 SQIVND (reference sequence). Unique molecular identifiers tagged individual cDNA molecules. TCRdb passed the 5' RACE reads through MiXCR, listing each CDR3 protein once. In the table there are about 56,000 distinct CDR3 sequences, more than 9% of which are singletons. Input material: whole blood. The rearrangement joins TRBV19 to TRBJ2-7, with 8 bases lining up with TRBD2. The receptor's source is an adult who was a healthcare worker with PCR-confirmed SARS-CoV-2 infection or an uninfected control (not recorded which). The CDR3 DNA is TGTGCCAGTGCACTAGCGGCGATGGACTACGAGCAGTACTTC. It codes for CASALAAMDYEQYF.